This entry lists 12 T cell receptor beta chains sequenced from one sample in a study of spatial heterogeneity in lung cancer. Sample time point: sample taken at primary tumor resection. Their antigen targets remain unknown. TCRdb passed the 5' RACE reads through MiXCR, listing each CDR3 protein once. The table lists approximately 3,000 distinct CDR3 sequences, about 6% of them singletons. The study's findings and limits: In tumors, expanded intratumoral alpha and beta TCR counts tracked mutation counts.

This material consisted of lung tumor tissue, taken at surgery. These receptor sequences come from a male donor with early-stage non-small cell lung cancer.

This clonotype qualifies as medium-sized. This beta chain is a stray read from a library made for alpha chains; its abundance is not meaningful. This rearrangement joins TRBV11-2 to TRBJ2-7; possibly TRBD2 for D (6 bases). The CDR3 length is 14 residues. V lost 5 bases, J lost 3 bases, and 14 bases lay in between. Germline V gene data show CDR1 as SGHAT and CDR2 as FQNNGV. Written as DNA, the CDR3 is TGTGCCAGCAGCCCAGCGGGCGCCCTCTACGAGCAGTACTTC. Translating gives CASSPAGALYEQYF.

By sample fraction, this clonotype is medium-sized (0.01 to 0.1%). This beta chain is a stray sequence in a library constructed for alpha chains; its clone size is not meaningful. CDR3 coding DNA: TGTGCCAGCAGCCGCCAGGTACAGGGTCAACAAGAGACCCAGTACTTC. This encodes CASSRQVQGQQETQYF. The chain has TRBV4-2 and TRBJ2-5; tentatively, D is TRBD1 (6 bases). Germline V CDR1 and CDR2: LGHNA, YNFKEQ. The CDR3 covers 16 residues. With 4 bases removed from V and 2 bases from J, the gap between germline ends came to 17 bases.

Judged by abundance, this clonotype is medium-sized. The library was designed around alpha chains, so this beta chain is a stray read whose abundance carries little weight. V usage is TRBV6-2 or TRBV6-3 and J usage is TRBJ2-6; 7 bases fit TRBD1. Germline V gene sequence: CDR1 MNHEY, CDR2 SVGEGT. The V and J ends lost 7 bases and 2 bases, in that order; junction bases with no gene match: 2. The CDR3 length is 14 residues. Here the CDR3 reads CASTDRAGANVLTF. In DNA, the CDR3 is TGTGCCAGCACAGACAGGGCTGGGGCCAACGTCCTGACTTTC.

This clonotype is classed as medium-sized. This beta chain is an off-target read within a library intended for alpha chains, so its frequency means little. CDR3 sequence reads: CSASGAYGVGPLHF. The CDR3 DNA reads as TGCAGTGCTTCCGGAGCGTACGGGGTGGGTCCCCTCCACTTT. This sequence joins TRBV20-1 and TRBJ1-6; no clear D. V lost 5 bases, J lost 13 bases, and 21 bases lay in between. This CDR3 has 14 amino acids. CDR1 and CDR2 from the germline V gene are DFQATT and SNEGSKA (reference sequence).

This clonotype is labeled as medium-sized. This beta chain was picked up by a library intended for alpha chains and is off target, so its count carries little meaning. This chain connects TRBV29-1 to TRBJ2-7; 8 bases agree with TRBD2. Germline-derived CDR1 and CDR2 are SQVTM and ANQGSEA. V was pared by 2 bases and J by 3 bases, with 6 bases of the junction left unmatched. This CDR3 has 14 residues. The CDR3 sequence is CSVEKVAGIYEQYF. The CDR3 DNA is TGCAGCGTTGAAAAGGTAGCGGGAATCTACGAGCAGTACTTC.

By sample fraction, this clonotype is medium-sized. For a library built for alpha chains, this beta chain is a stray read; little rests on its size. The chain links TRBV20-1 to TRBJ2-7; the match to TRBD1 covers 8 bases. The CDR3 contains 14 residues. CDR1 is DFQATT and CDR2 is SNEGSKA in the germline V gene (reference sequence). Unmatched junction bases numbered 6, after V lost 2 bases and J lost 3 bases. DNA of the CDR3: TGCAGTGCTAGACCCCTTACAGGGGGCTACGAGCAGTACTTC. This gives the protein CSARPLTGGYEQYF.

This clonotype is termed medium-sized. The size of this beta chain means little, since it is a stray read in a library made for alpha chains. The chain is built from TRBV28 and TRBJ2-1, with 8 bases that match TRBD1. This CDR3 comprises 18 residues. CDR1 and CDR2 from the germline V gene are MDHEN and SYDVKM. The ends lost 8 bases at V and 4 bases at J; junction bases unmatched: 19. The CDR3, as DNA: TGTGCCAGCTTCCGGGACAGGCCATCCGGGGGTTGGTACAATGAGCAGTTCTTC. Its translation: CASFRDRPSGGWYNEQFF.

Relative to its sample, this clonotype is medium-sized. Because this beta chain is a stray read in a library intended to capture alpha chains, its abundance should not be given much weight. The chain has TRBV10-3 and TRBJ2-7, with a tentative D call TRBD2 (6 bases). The V and J ends lost 3 bases and 6 bases respectively, with 9 bases between them. In germline, CDR1 is ENHRY, CDR2 SYGVKD. The CDR3 is made up of 12 amino acids. The CDR3 region is CAISDTGVEQYF. CDR3 nucleotide sequence: TGTGCCATCAGTGACACGGGAGTCGAGCAGTACTTC.

By proportion, this clonotype is medium-sized. Found in a library prepared for alpha chains, this beta chain is an off-target read, and its abundance has little meaning. This rearrangement joins TRBV19 to TRBJ1-2, with TRBD1 identical over 8 bases. CDR3 length: 13 amino acids. Germline values: CDR1 LNHDA, CDR2 SQIVND (reference sequence). With 5 bases clipped from V and 6 bases from J, the junction kept 5 bases outside the gene matches. The CDR3 here is CASSAGGPDGYTF. DNA for the CDR3: TGTGCCAGTAGTGCAGGGGGCCCCGATGGCTACACCTTC. The full variable domain, its missing parts supplied by reference TRBV19 and TRBJ1-2, is DGGITQSPKYLFRKEGQNVTLSCEQNLNHDAMYWYRQDPGQGLRLIYYSQIVNDFQKGDIAEGYSVSREKKESFPLTVTSAQKNPTAFYLCASSAGGPDGYTFGSGTRLTVV.

This clonotype is termed medium-sized. This beta chain is off target for a library built for alpha chains, so its abundance means little. J is TRBJ2-5 and V is TRBV3-1; D remains unclear. The length of the CDR3 is 16 residues. The ends were cut back, 1 base at V and 5 bases at J, with 17 bases in the middle. The V gene's germline CDR1 is LGHDT and CDR2 YNNKEL (reference sequence). CDR3 loop: CASSQGTPNLVETQYF. In DNA, the CDR3 is TGTGCCAGCAGCCAAGGGACCCCCAACTTAGTGGAGACCCAGTACTTC.

Many counts were recorded for this clonotype. The library was designed around alpha chains, so this beta chain is a stray read whose abundance carries little weight. This sequence joins TRBV7-9 and TRBJ2-7; 13 positions agree with TRBD2. Germline V gene sequence: CDR1 SEHNR, CDR2 FQNEAQ (reference sequence). This CDR3 has 16 residues. Losses at the gene ends were 5 bases for V and 2 bases for J; bases not matched to a gene: 6. CDR3 in DNA: TGTGCCAGCAGCCCCCTGACTAGCGGGAGGACCTACGAGCAGTACTTC. This gives the protein CASSPLTSGRTYEQYF.

By its share, this clonotype is medium-sized. Found in a library prepared for alpha chains, this beta chain is an off-target read, and its abundance has little meaning. The chain carries TRBV4-2 and TRBJ2-1, with TRBD1 as a possible D gene (6 bases). The CDR3 runs 14 residues. The germline gives CDR1 LGHNA, CDR2 YNFKEQ. V was shortened by 2 bases and J by 7 bases, with 12 bases between the two germline ends. CDR3 DNA sequence: TGTGCCAGCAGCCAACCACAGGGTCTGAATGAGCAGTTCTTC. It encodes CASSQPQGLNEQFF.